Described below is a single T cell receptor (beta chain) sequence and its context. Germline V gene data show CDR1 as SQVTM and CDR2 as ANQGSEA. Trimming cost V 5 bases and J 6 bases; bases outside gene matches: 13. This CDR3 spans 15 amino acids. This entry belongs to a study of somatic mutations in cytotoxic T cells in rheumatoid arthritis. CD4+ and CD8+ cells were isolated by positive magnetic bead selection, with purity checked by flow cytometry. Method: immunoSEQ multiplex PCR; TCRdb's copy keeps in-frame clones and lacks some. The data show thousands of clones, with around three quarters seen just once and 25% to 35% held by the top ten.

The TCR sequence derives from a woman in her sixties with rheumatoid arthritis. This chain uses TRBV29-1 with TRBJ1-3; 7 bases map to TRBD1. Source material: CD8+ T cells sorted from blood. This CDR3 reads CSVLLGQEDENTIYF. In DNA, the CDR3 is TGCAGCGTTCTCTTAGGACAGGAGGACGAAAACACCATATATTTT.